The next 27 T cell receptor beta chains were all read from a single sample in a study of T-cell memory formation after mild COVID-19. TCRdb re-analysed the 5' RACE reads in MiXCR, keeping a single row per CDR3 protein. This table holds nearly 110,000 distinct CDR3 sequences, 15% to 20% found once. Source material: PBMCs or a T cell subset sorted from them (not recorded which). The receptors stem from an adult woman who had mild COVID-19 (a few samples of this study predate the infection). Cell type and time point are not known.

This clonotype turned up a few times. This chain uses TRBV20-1 with TRBJ2-1; TRBD2 agrees at 7 bases. J was trimmed by 8 bases and V by 1 base; bases with no gene match: 8. In germline, CDR1 is DFQATT, CDR2 SNEGSKA (reference sequence). The CDR3 sequence is 14 residues long. The CDR3 DNA sequence: TGCAGTGCTAGAGGAACTAGCGCAGGTTATGAGCAGTTCTTC. Residues: CSARGTSAGYEQFF.

The chain recombines TRBV7-2 with TRBJ1-2, with a possible D match to TRBD1 (6 bases). Germline CDR1 and CDR2: SGHTA and FQGNSA. Trimming removed 3 bases from V and 6 bases from J, with 8 bases in between. This CDR3 is built from 12 residues. In DNA form, the CDR3 reads TGTGCCAGCAGCTTTCGACAGGATGGCTACACCTTC. The encoded protein is CASSFRQDGYTF.

The chain couples TRBV2 to TRBJ1-1, with D possibly being TRBD1 (6 bases). The CDR3 loop spans 14 amino acids. V lost 3 bases and J lost 5, with 13 bases in between. The germline CDR1 and CDR2 sequences are SNHLY and FYNNEI. The CDR3 region has the DNA TGTGCCAGCAGTGATGGGCAGGGGTGGACTGAAGCTTTCTTT. Protein sequence: CASSDGQGWTEAFF.

This clonotype came up a few times. CDR3 in amino acids: CASSQDTGQGTEAFF. The CDR3 DNA sequence: TGCGCCAGCAGCCAGGATACGGGACAGGGAACTGAAGCTTTCTTT. J is TRBJ1-1 and V is TRBV4-1, with TRBD1 identical over 9 bases. V was clipped by 3 bases and J by 5 bases; unmatched bases: 7. This CDR3 has 15 amino acids. Germline-derived CDR1 and CDR2 are MGHRA and YSYEKL.

The chain has TRBV5-1 and TRBJ2-1; D is ambiguous. The V gene's germline CDR1 is SGHRS and CDR2 YFSETQ. This CDR3 contains 13 residues. Trimming pared 1 base from V and 6 bases from J, leaving 8 bases between. The CDR3 loop reads CASSLNSPNEQFF. CDR3 nucleotide sequence: TGCGCCAGCAGCTTGAACTCCCCCAATGAGCAGTTCTTC.

The rearrangement links TRBV3-1 to TRBJ2-7, with 8 bases that match TRBD1. The J segment lost 7 bases and the V segment lost 5 bases, leaving 13 bases of the junction unmatched. Germline CDR1 is LGHDT and CDR2 is YNNKEL (reference sequence). The CDR3 totals 15 residues. The CDR3 region has the DNA TGTGCCAGCAGCTACCCCGGCAGGGGGCTGTGGGAGCAGTACTTC. It yields the protein CASSYPGRGLWEQYF.

This clonotype was observed a handful of times. The chain recombines TRBV7-6 with TRBJ2-5; 7 nucleotides agree with TRBD2. Looked up from germline, CDR1 is SGHVS and CDR2 is FNYEAQ. There are 14 residues in the CDR3. J was trimmed by 5 bases and V by 5 bases; bases with no gene match: 8. The CDR3 DNA follows: TGTGCCAGCAGCCCCGGGGGGAAATCGGAGACCCAGTACTTC. This sequence encodes CASSPGGKSETQYF.

DNA for the CDR3: TGTGCCAGCTCACCGCCCACCGGGGAGCTGTTTTTT. Amino acids: CASSPPTGELFF. V and J are TRBV18 and TRBJ2-2; unclear D gene. V lost 3 bases and J 4 bases, leaving 3 bases between the germline ends. This CDR3 comprises 12 residues. CDR1 is KGHSH, CDR2 LQKENI, per germline.

This clonotype was observed a few times. CDR3 sequence reads: CASSRTAYQETQYF. The CDR3 DNA is TGTGCCAGCAGTCGGACAGCGTACCAAGAGACCCAGTACTTC. The chain recombines TRBV27 with TRBJ2-5; D may be TRBD1 (6 bases). The CDR3 consists of 14 residues. The germline V gene has CDR1 MNHEY and CDR2 SMNVEV (reference sequence). V was shortened by 5 bases and J by 0 bases, with 10 bases between the two germline ends.

This clonotype has only a few counts. This chain joins TRBV7-6 and TRBJ2-5, with a tentative D call TRBD2 (7 bases). The CDR3 has 13 residues. V lost 2 bases to trimming and J lost 4 bases, with 8 bases between them. CDR1 and CDR2 (germline): SGHVS, FNYEAQ. For the CDR3, the DNA is TGTGCCAGCAGCTTACGGGGGGCAGAGACCCAGTACTTC. This encodes CASSLRGAETQYF.

The genes are TRBV7-6 and TRBJ2-1; possible D gene TRBD1, 6 bases. Trimming removed 7 bases at V and 7 bases at J, with 11 bases between. Germline V gene lookup returns CDR1 SGHVS and CDR2 FNYEAQ. The CDR3 loop spans 12 amino acids. CDR3 residues: CASTGALNEQFF. The CDR3 DNA reads as TGTGCCAGCACAGGGGCCCTGAATGAGCAGTTCTTC.

The V gene is TRBV4-3, the J gene TRBJ2-5; D not resolved. Germline V CDR1 and CDR2: LGHNA, YSLEER. Trimming left V 1 base short and J 4 bases short, with 16 bases between. The CDR3 is 16 residues long. CDR3 nucleotide sequence: TGCGCCAGCAGCCAAGTGTGGTCTGATGGGCGAGAGACCCAGTACTTC. This sequence encodes CASSQVWSDGRETQYF.

The chain employs TRBV12-3 or TRBV12-4 and TRBJ1-5, with D tentatively TRBD1 (5 bases). There are 14 residues in the CDR3. V was trimmed by 4 bases and J by 4 bases, leaving 11 bases between them. Here the CDR3 reads CASSSDSDNQPQHF. The CDR3 DNA reads as TGTGCCAGCAGTTCCGACAGCGATAATCAGCCCCAGCATTTT.

This clonotype was seen more than once but under ten times. J is TRBJ1-1 and V is TRBV11-2; D unclear. CDR1 SGHAT and CDR2 FQNNGV come from the germline V gene. The CDR3 has 11 amino acids. With 5 bases removed from V and 8 bases from J, the gap between germline ends came to 9 bases. The CDR3 loop is CASSQRGEAFF. In nucleotides, the CDR3 is TGTGCCAGCAGCCAAAGAGGGGAAGCTTTCTTT.

The gene calls are TRBV11-2 and TRBJ2-7; 9 bases map to TRBD1. The CDR3 spans 16 residues. CDR1 SGHAT and CDR2 FQNNGV come from the germline V gene. V shed 4 bases and J 2 bases; nucleotides not matched to a gene: 9. The CDR3 here is CASSSPRGQGAYEQYF. Here the CDR3 DNA reads TGTGCCAGCAGCTCTCCCAGGGGACAGGGAGCCTACGAGCAGTACTTC.

The rearrangement joins TRBV5-4 to TRBJ2-2, with a weak D call TRBD2 (5 bases). This CDR3 region has 15 residues. V was cut by 0 bases and J by 6 bases, with 12 bases left in between. CDR1 and CDR2 from the germline V gene are SGHNT and YYREEE (reference sequence). CDR3 nucleotide sequence: TGTGCCAGCAGCTTGGCCACAATGGGAGCCGGGGAGCTGTTTTTT. This encodes CASSLATMGAGELFF.

This clonotype was recorded a few times. The rearrangement joins TRBV27 to TRBJ1-5, with unresolved D. This CDR3 has 14 residues. Germline CDR1 MNHEY, CDR2 SMNVEV (reference sequence). V was trimmed by 6 bases and J by 0 bases, leaving 9 bases between them. The CDR3 loop reads CASSTTVSNQPQHF. In nucleotides, the CDR3 is TGTGCCAGCAGCACGACGGTTAGCAATCAGCCCCAGCATTTT.

This clonotype occurred many times. The chain employs TRBV13 and TRBJ2-5; D ambiguous. Germline values: CDR1 PRHDT, CDR2 FYEKMQ (reference sequence). The CDR3 consists of 12 residues. V lost 4 bases and J 4 bases, leaving 7 bases between the germline ends. The CDR3: CASSSATETQYF. The CDR3 coding sequence is TGTGCCAGCAGCTCAGCCACAGAGACCCAGTACTTC.

The table lists this clonotype with a few counts. This sequence joins TRBV30 and TRBJ2-7, with D hard to call. V was shortened by 0 bases and J by 0 bases, with 6 bases between the two germline ends. CDR1 GTSNPN and CDR2 SVGIG come from the germline V gene (reference sequence). This CDR3 is 13 amino acids long. In DNA form, the CDR3 reads TGTGCCTGGAGTGTAGGGCACTCCTACGAGCAGTACTTC. Its protein product is CAWSVGHSYEQYF.

The table lists this clonotype with a few counts. The chain joins TRBV11-3 to TRBJ2-7; tentative D call: TRBD2 (5 bases). V lost 6 bases and J 1 base, leaving 10 bases between the germline ends. The length of the CDR3 is 13 residues. From germline, CDR1 is SGHNT and CDR2 YENEEA. The CDR3: CASSSADSYEQYF. The DNA for the CDR3 is TGTGCCAGCAGTTCAGCGGATTCCTACGAGCAGTACTTC.

In its sample, this clonotype was seen many times. CDR3 DNA sequence: TGTGCCAGCAGCTTAGCGACAGATACGCAGTATTTT. The encoded protein is CASSLATDTQYF. The rearrangement joins TRBV7-6 to TRBJ2-3, with unresolved D. Germline assignment: CDR1 SGHVS and CDR2 FNYEAQ. V was pared by 0 bases and J by 3 bases, with 1 base between. There are 12 residues in the CDR3.

V and J are TRBV4-3 and TRBJ1-1; D remains unclear. Deletions cut 0 bases from V and 1 base from J, with 9 bases between. This CDR3 spans 15 amino acids. Germline V gene lookup returns CDR1 LGHNA and CDR2 YSLEER. This CDR3 reads CASSQDGWGNTEAFF. The CDR3 coding sequence is TGCGCCAGCAGCCAAGATGGGTGGGGGAACACTGAAGCTTTCTTT.

Only a few counts were recorded for this clonotype. The V call is TRBV4-1, the J call TRBJ2-3; 9 positions agree with TRBD2. The CDR3 is 16 amino acids. Trimming took 0 bases from V and 4 from J; bases not matched to a gene: 5. Germline-derived CDR1 and CDR2 are MGHRA and YSYEKL. CDR3 bases: TGCGCCAGCAGCCAAGAGGCGGGGGGGCACGCAGATACGCAGTATTTT. Translating it yields CASSQEAGGHADTQYF.

This clonotype was found a few times. Here the CDR3 DNA reads TGCGCCAGCAGCCAAAGAACAGGGGGCACTGAAGCTTTCTTT. This sequence encodes CASSQRTGGTEAFF. The V gene is TRBV4-1, the J gene TRBJ1-1; 8 positions match TRBD1. Trimming at V came to 2 bases and at J to 4 bases, leaving 3 bases not matched to a gene. The CDR3 has 14 residues. From germline, CDR1 is MGHRA and CDR2 YSYEKL.

This clonotype was detected ten times or more. CDR3 amino acids: CATSRSSGGSETQYF. CDR3 sequence (DNA): TGTGCCACCAGCAGGTCTAGCGGGGGCTCTGAGACCCAGTACTTC. This chain uses TRBV15 with TRBJ2-5; 10 nucleotides agree with TRBD2. After removal of 3 bases from V and 5 bases from J, the junction contained 6 bases not matched to a gene. Germline-derived CDR1 and CDR2 are LNHNV and YYDKDF (reference sequence). This CDR3 spans 15 amino acids.

This sequence joins TRBV29-1 and TRBJ1-2, with D maybe TRBD1 (5 bases). Germline loops: CDR1 SQVTM, CDR2 ANQGSEA. V shed 2 bases and J shed 5 bases, with 12 bases lying between them. This CDR3 has 13 residues. The CDR3 nucleotides read TGCAGCGTTGAATTGGGACGGGCTTATGGCTACACCTTC. It yields the protein CSVELGRAYGYTF.

Only a few counts were recorded for this clonotype. The V and J genes are TRBV15 and TRBJ2-7; 8 bases are a match to TRBD1. Germline V gives CDR1 LNHNV, CDR2 YYDKDF (reference sequence). The trim removed 0 bases at V and 12 bases at J, leaving 4 bases unmatched. The CDR3 contains 12 residues. The CDR3 DNA sequence: TGTGCCACCAGCAGAGAACAGGGGGTTCGGTACTTC. As protein: CATSREQGVRYF.